One TCR beta chain is described in this entry. Sequencing of TCR beta was performed on blood CD8+ and CD4+ T cells. CDR3 length: 15 amino acids. Germline trimming cut 4 bases from V and 2 bases from J; bases unmatched to any gene: 8. Germline lookup yields CDR1 SGHRS and CDR2 YFSETQ. The sample is drawn from a study of CD8 T cells in Susac syndrome. With random hexamers, reverse transcription was performed on roughly 0.45 to 1 ug of RNA. Across 54 Vbeta and 13 Jbeta, TCR beta CDR3 was amplified with immunoSEQ multiplex PCR. TCRdb reanalysed the immunoSEQ multiplex PCR reads using MiXCR and keeps one entry per CDR3 protein. There are about 400,000 distinct CDR3 sequences in the sample; roughly 85% occur only once, and about 0.12% lies in the top ten.

The material sequenced was CD8+ T cells from PBMCs. The rearrangement uses TRBV5-1 and TRBJ2-5; the match to TRBD1 covers 7 bases. The TCR sequence derives from a human donor with multiple sclerosis. The chain's CDR3 is CASSTEGQLQETQYF. The DNA for the CDR3 is TGCGCCAGCAGCACAGAGGGACAGCTACAAGAGACCCAGTACTTC.